Each of the 6 T cell receptor beta chains below was sequenced from the same sample in a study of T cell responses to AZD1222 COVID-19 vaccine. Here immunoSEQ multiplex PCR was the method, and the copy in TCRdb shows in-frame clones only, minus some. The table records 84,000 or so clones, around nine tenths of them present only once. The sample here was peripheral blood, taken on day 0 of AZD1222 vaccination. These receptors were obtained from an adult in good health.

J is TRBJ2-3 and V is TRBV27; D unresolved. The CDR3 contains 13 residues. Germline CDR1 and CDR2: MNHEY and SMNVEV (reference sequence). Trimming stripped 2 bases from V and 9 bases from J, with 12 bases between. As DNA, the CDR3 is TGTGCCAGCAGTTTAAGCAGAGGACGAACGCAGTATTTT. It is translated as CASSLSRGRTQYF.

The rearrangement links TRBV6-1 to TRBJ2-6; 9 nucleotides agree with TRBD1. Germline CDR1 MNHNS, CDR2 SASEGT. The CDR3 sequence is 17 residues long. Germline trimming cut 2 bases from V and 3 bases from J; bases unmatched to any gene: 5. The CDR3 DNA reads TGTGCCAGCAGTGAAAGGACAGGGGTCGGTGGGGCCAACGTCCTGACTTTC. Protein: CASSERTGVGGANVLTF.

The chain carries TRBV5-1 and TRBJ2-7; D gene ambiguous. This CDR3 spans 14 amino acids. Germline CDR1 reads SGHRS; CDR2 reads YFSETQ. Trimming took off 4 bases at V and 3 bases at J, with 14 bases between the two ends. Here the CDR3 DNA reads TGCGCCAGCAGCCAACTACTTTCGGGCTACGAGCAGTACTTC. Residues: CASSQLLSGYEQYF.

The J gene is TRBJ2-7, the V gene TRBV19; tentatively, D is TRBD1 (5 bases). Per the germline V gene, CDR1 is LNHDA and CDR2 is SQIVND (reference sequence). This CDR3 has 14 residues. Trimming took off 1 base at V and 2 bases at J, with 9 bases between the two ends. CDR3 sequence (DNA): TGTGCCAGTAGTATAGCGCAGGGCACCTACGAGCAGTACTTC. Amino acids: CASSIAQGTYEQYF. The full variable domain, rest sourced from reference TRBV19 and TRBJ2-7, is DGGITQSPKYLFRKEGQNVTLSCEQNLNHDAMYWYRQDPGQGLRLIYYSQIVNDFQKGDIAEGYSVSREKKESFPLTVTSAQKNPTAFYLCASSIAQGTYEQYFGPGTRLTVT.

In regard to this clone: Other DNA variants within this sample encode the same CDR3. The chain has TRBV24-1 and TRBJ2-2, with 12 bases identical to TRBD1. The V gene's germline CDR1 is KGHDR and CDR2 SFDVKD. Trimming took 7 bases from V and 5 from J; bases not matched to a gene: 1. The CDR3 extends over 14 amino acids. The CDR3 DNA reads as TGTGCCACCAGGGGACAGGGGGCGACCGGGGAGCTGTTTTTT. Translation gives CATRGQGATGELFF.

CDR3 protein: CASSLETISPLHF. The CDR3 coding sequence is TGTGCCAGCAGCTTAGAGACAATTTCACCCCTCCACTTT. The J gene is TRBJ1-6, the V gene TRBV11-1; no reliable D call. CDR1 and CDR2 from the germline V gene are SGHAT and FQDESV (reference sequence). The CDR3 extends over 13 amino acids. The ends were cut back, 1 base at V and 9 bases at J, with 7 bases in the middle.